This TCR beta chain was retrieved from a study of T-cell reconstitution after alpha-beta-depleted transplantation in children. The CDR3 is 16 amino acids. Trimming shortened V by 6 bases and J by 1 base, and 16 bases separated the two germline ends. Using unique molecular identifiers, the investigators prepared the TCRbeta library. TCRdb re-called the PCR reads with MiXCR, one entry per CDR3 protein. The sample carries about 690,000 distinct CDR3 sequences, roughly 15% recorded once. This clonotype was found many times. Sequencing used PBMCs from the stem cell graft donor, obtained from the stem cell graft. The chain carries TRBV12-3 or TRBV12-4 and TRBJ1-5; D gene ambiguous. The receptor was derived from a human donor who donated a stem cell graft to a child with acute myeloid leukemia. DNA for the CDR3: TGTGCCAGCAGCCTTAAAGGCAGTAGAAGCAATCAGCCCCAGCATTTT. Its protein product is CASSLKGSRSNQPQHF.